One and the same sample provided the 7 T cell receptor beta chains below, sequenced in a study of T cell repertoires in cytomegalovirus infection. For these TCRs, the target antigens are not known. TCRdb used MiXCR to reprocess the reads, holding one entry per CDR3 protein. There are approximately 350,000 distinct CDR3 sequences in the sample; about 35% occur only once, and about 14% lies in the top ten. The sample here was cultured PBMCs, taken from culture after CMV antigen stimulation. Receptors were obtained from a human donor in good health (CMV status not recorded). Some clones in this sample may be carry-over from other donors' samples.

This clonotype was detected only a few times. This chain links TRBV12-3 or TRBV12-4 with TRBJ2-6; 7 bases are shared with TRBD1. Losses at the gene ends were 5 bases for V and 4 bases for J; bases not matched to a gene: 5. The CDR3 consists of 15 residues. DNA of the CDR3: TGTGCCAGCAGTAACAGGGGAGCCGGGGCCAACGTCCTGACTTTC. Protein: CASSNRGAGANVLTF.

This clonotype was seen ten or more times. The chain recombines TRBV7-2 with TRBJ2-3; 9 nucleotides match TRBD1. Trimming at V came to 5 bases and at J to 5 bases, leaving 11 bases not matched to a gene. The length of the CDR3 is 16 residues. CDR1 and CDR2 (germline): SGHTA, FQGNSA. CDR3 residues: CASSARQGVGGDTQYF. Here the CDR3 DNA reads TGTGCCAGCAGCGCCAGACAGGGGGTGGGCGGAGATACGCAGTATTTT. Full variable domain (missing parts from reference TRBV7-2 and TRBJ2-3): GAGVSQSPSNKVTEKGKDVELRCDPISGHTALYWYRQSLGQGLEFLIYFQGNSAPDKSGLPSDRFSAERTGGSVSTLTIQRTQQEDSAVYLCASSARQGVGGDTQYFGPGTRLTVL.

This clonotype showed up just a few times. The J gene is TRBJ2-3, the V gene TRBV11-2, with no clear D. The germline V and J ends were trimmed by 1 base and 5 bases, with 13 bases remaining between them. Germline CDR1 and CDR2: SGHAT and FQNNGV. There are 15 residues in the CDR3. This CDR3 reads CASSLGTRPLDTQYF. Written as DNA, the CDR3 is TGTGCCAGCAGCTTAGGTACCCGACCATTAGATACGCAGTATTTT.

The chain joins TRBV9 to TRBJ2-1; the D is unclear. The CDR3 covers 15 residues. The germline V gene encodes CDR1 SGDLS and CDR2 YYNGEE. V lost 0 bases and J 5 bases, leaving 12 bases between the germline ends. The CDR3 sequence: CASSVDAPIHNEQFF. In nucleotides, the CDR3 is TGTGCCAGCAGCGTAGACGCCCCTATTCACAATGAGCAGTTCTTC.

At least ten counts were recorded for this clonotype. This CDR3 reads CASSSPSLKSGTGAEAFF. The CDR3, as DNA: TGTGCCAGCAGCTCCCCCTCACTTAAATCCGGGACAGGGGCCGAAGCTTTCTTT. V is TRBV7-4 and J is TRBJ1-1; the match to TRBD1 covers 10 bases. CDR1 is SGHVT and CDR2 is SQSDAQ in the germline V gene. This CDR3 has 18 amino acids. After removal of 4 bases from V and 8 bases from J, the junction contained 19 bases not matched to a gene.

This chain connects TRBV4-3 to TRBJ1-5; D is undetermined. Germline V lookup: CDR1 LGHNA, CDR2 YSLEER. V was cut by 4 bases and J by 4 bases, with 8 bases left in between. This CDR3 spans 13 amino acids. This CDR3 is CASSPLQNQPQHF. As DNA, the CDR3 is TGCGCCAGCAGCCCCCTACAGAATCAGCCCCAGCATTTT.

This clonotype was seen only a few times. The chain employs TRBV19 and TRBJ1-2, with 7 bases lining up with TRBD1. CDR3 size: 15 residues. Trimming took 7 bases from V and 0 from J; bases not matched to a gene: 8. The germline CDR1 and CDR2 sequences are LNHDA and SQIVND (reference sequence). The CDR3 nucleotides read TGTGCCAGTAACCCAGGGACAGTTTCTAACTATGGCTACACCTTC. It translates to CASNPGTVSNYGYTF. The variable domain in full, completed from reference TRBV19 and TRBJ1-2, reads DGGITQSPKYLFRKEGQNVTLSCEQNLNHDAMYWYRQDPGQGLRLIYYSQIVNDFQKGDIAEGYSVSREKKESFPLTVTSAQKNPTAFYLCASNPGTVSNYGYTFGSGTRLTVV.